These T cell receptor beta chains were read from a single sample in a study of Ad26.COV2.S vaccination and SARS-CoV-2 variants. Profiling relied on immunoSEQ multiplex PCR, and the TCRdb table lists in-frame clones only, not all of them. Here the sample spans around 300,000 clones, 88% being singletons. The sample here was peripheral blood, taken in a trial of Ad26.COV2.S vaccine versus placebo. All receptors come from a person aged 18-65 years who received the Ad26.COV2.S COVID-19 vaccine or a placebo. The CDR3 runs from the conserved cysteine through the conserved F or W. The D gene is left open where the match is weak. Not every row has a clone size; where given, it reads once, few, many or a size class.

v_gene: TRBV7-8; d_gene: TRBD2; abundance: -; j_gene: TRBJ2-1; CDR3aa: CASSVAAGGSYNEQFF; CDR3nt: TGTGCCAGCTCAGTGGCGGCGGGGGGCTCCTACAATGAGCAGTTCTTC
v_gene: TRBV18; d_gene: TRBD1; abundance: -; j_gene: TRBJ1-1; CDR3aa: CASSPDRGTEAFF; CDR3nt: TGTGCCAGCTCACCGGACAGGGGCACTGAAGCTTTCTTT
v_gene: TRBV5-5; d_gene: -; abundance: few; j_gene: TRBJ1-1; CDR3aa: CASSLDQMNTEAFF; CDR3nt: TGTGCCAGCAGCTTGGACCAGATGAACACTGAAGCTTTCTTT
v_gene: TRBV27; d_gene: -; abundance: -; j_gene: TRBJ1-1; CDR3aa: CASSSVGTEAFF; CDR3nt: TGTGCCAGCAGTTCCGTGGGCACTGAAGCTTTCTTT
v_gene: TRBV7-2; d_gene: -; abundance: once; j_gene: TRBJ2-2; CDR3aa: CASSLEGGREVGELFF; CDR3nt: TGTGCCAGCAGCCTAGAGGGTGGCAGGGAGGTCGGGGAGCTGTTTTTT
v_gene: TRBV4-1; d_gene: TRBD1; abundance: -; j_gene: TRBJ2-3; CDR3aa: CARLFDCRRTGCPPTDTQYF; CDR3nt: TGCGCCAGGTTATTTGATTGCCGTAGGACAGGGTGTCCCCCAACAGATACGCAGTATTTT
v_gene: TRBV5-1; d_gene: TRBD2; abundance: -; j_gene: TRBJ2-2; CDR3aa: CASSGSGGTTNTGELFF; CDR3nt: TGCGCCAGCAGCGGAAGCGGGGGGACGACGAACACCGGGGAGCTGTTTTTT
v_gene: TRBV5-1; d_gene: TRBD1; abundance: once; j_gene: TRBJ1-1; CDR3aa: CASSLANLQGATEAFF; CDR3nt: TGCGCCAGCAGCTTGGCCAATTTACAGGGGGCAACTGAAGCTTTCTTT
v_gene: TRBV19; d_gene: -; abundance: once; j_gene: TRBJ1-3; CDR3aa: CASRKQGLSGNTIYF; CDR3nt: TGTGCCAGTAGGAAGCAGGGGCTCTCTGGAAACACCATATATTTT
v_gene: TRBV13; d_gene: -; abundance: -; j_gene: TRBJ1-1; CDR3aa: CASSLEARMNTEAFF; CDR3nt: TGTGCCAGCAGCTTAGAGGCCAGGATGAACACTGAAGCTTTCTTT
v_gene: TRBV30; d_gene: -; abundance: -; j_gene: TRBJ1-5; CDR3aa: CAWSLGNNQPQHF; CDR3nt: TGTGCCTGGAGTTTGGGGAACAATCAGCCCCAGCATTTT
v_gene: TRBV5-4; d_gene: -; abundance: -; j_gene: TRBJ2-7; CDR3aa: CASSLGLMGEQYF; CDR3nt: TGTGCCAGCAGCTTAGGATTGATGGGCGAGCAGTACTTC
v_gene: TRBV9; d_gene: -; abundance: few; j_gene: TRBJ1-6; CDR3aa: CASSVAVEGMAPLHF; CDR3nt: TGTGCCAGCAGCGTAGCGGTTGAGGGAATGGCACCCCTCCACTTT
v_gene: TRBV6-5; d_gene: TRBD1; abundance: -; j_gene: TRBJ2-5; CDR3aa: CASSPAGTGQETQYF; CDR3nt: TGTGCCAGCAGTCCCGCGGGGACAGGACAAGAGACCCAGTACTTC
v_gene: TRBV6-5; d_gene: -; abundance: -; j_gene: TRBJ1-1; CDR3aa: CASSSTGGAFF; CDR3nt: TGTGCCAGCAGTTCGACAGGTGGGGCTTTCTTT
v_gene: TRBV28; d_gene: -; abundance: -; j_gene: TRBJ1-6; CDR3aa: CASSLVGVYNSPLHF; CDR3nt: TGTGCCAGCAGTTTGGTCGGAGTATATAATTCACCCCTCCACTTT
v_gene: TRBV6-2/TRBV6-3; d_gene: -; abundance: -; j_gene: TRBJ1-1; CDR3aa: CASSLTYNTEAFF; CDR3nt: TGTGCCAGCAGTTTGACATATAACACTGAAGCTTTCTTT
v_gene: TRBV24-1; d_gene: -; abundance: -; j_gene: TRBJ1-5; CDR3aa: CATSAAGSDSNQPQHF; CDR3nt: TGTGCCACCAGTGCCGCTGGGTCAGATAGCAATCAGCCCCAGCATTTT
v_gene: TRBV28; d_gene: -; abundance: -; j_gene: TRBJ2-6; CDR3aa: CASSFAAGANVLTF; CDR3nt: TGTGCCAGCAGTTTCGCGGCTGGGGCCAACGTCCTGACTTTC
v_gene: TRBV7-8; d_gene: TRBD2; abundance: -; j_gene: TRBJ2-5; CDR3aa: CASTGLAGRVETQYF; CDR3nt: TGTGCCAGCACCGGACTAGCGGGGAGGGTGGAGACCCAGTACTTC
v_gene: TRBV7-3; d_gene: -; abundance: -; j_gene: TRBJ2-7; CDR3aa: CASSLQTVGGGYSYEQYF; CDR3nt: TGTGCCAGCAGCCTACAGACAGTCGGAGGGGGATACTCCTACGAGCAGTACTTC
v_gene: TRBV6-2/TRBV6-3; d_gene: -; abundance: -; j_gene: TRBJ2-7; CDR3aa: CASSYLNRVPYEQYF; CDR3nt: TGTGCCAGCAGTTACTTAAACAGGGTCCCCTACGAGCAGTACTTC
v_gene: TRBV15; d_gene: -; abundance: -; j_gene: TRBJ2-4; CDR3aa: CATSRDPDRPYF; CDR3nt: TGTGCCACCAGCAGAGATCCAGACAGGCCGTACTTC
v_gene: TRBV12-3/TRBV12-4; d_gene: -; abundance: -; j_gene: TRBJ2-1; CDR3aa: CASSLKDEQFF; CDR3nt: TGTGCCAGCAGTTTAAAAGATGAGCAGTTCTTC
v_gene: TRBV9; d_gene: -; abundance: -; j_gene: TRBJ1-2; CDR3aa: CASTLAPASYGYTF; CDR3nt: TGTGCCAGCACCTTAGCCCCGGCGAGCTATGGCTACACCTTC
v_gene: TRBV28; d_gene: -; abundance: many; j_gene: TRBJ2-4; CDR3aa: CASSLPGSPQYF; CDR3nt: TGTGCCAGCAGTTTGCCTGGGTCTCCTCAGTACTTC